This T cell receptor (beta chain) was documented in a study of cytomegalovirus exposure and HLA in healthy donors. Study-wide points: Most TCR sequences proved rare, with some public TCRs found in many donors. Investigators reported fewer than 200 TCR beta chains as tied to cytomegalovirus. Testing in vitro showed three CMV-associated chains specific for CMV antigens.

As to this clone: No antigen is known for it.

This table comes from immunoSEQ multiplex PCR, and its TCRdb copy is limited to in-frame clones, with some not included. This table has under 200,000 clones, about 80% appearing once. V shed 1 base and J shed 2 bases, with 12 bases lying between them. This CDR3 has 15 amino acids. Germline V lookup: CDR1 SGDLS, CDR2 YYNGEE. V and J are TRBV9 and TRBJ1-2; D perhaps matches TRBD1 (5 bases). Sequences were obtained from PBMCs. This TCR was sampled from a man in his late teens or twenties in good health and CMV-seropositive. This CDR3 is CASSVLGQGNYGYTF. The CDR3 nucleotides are TGTGCCAGCAGCGTACTTGGTCAGGGAAACTATGGCTACACCTTC. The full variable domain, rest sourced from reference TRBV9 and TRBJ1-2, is DSGVTQTPKHLITATGQRVTLRCSPRSGDLSVYWYQQSLDQGLQFLIQYYNGEERAKGNILERFSAQQFPDLHSELNLSSLELGDSALYFCASSVLGQGNYGYTFGSGTRLTVV.